The clone carrying this T cell receptor (beta chain) was observed a single time. The antigen remains undetermined. Extracted from the samples, RNA was reverse transcribed into cDNA to serve as the sequencing template. The method was immunoSEQ multiplex PCR; TCRdb's version includes in-frame clones alone and lacks a portion of them. Of some 170,000 clones listed, less than 75% were seen once; the top ten hold approximately 16%. This record belongs to a study of CD8+ T cells in alopecia areata. Study-wide results and caveats: Clonality in lesional scalp, especially alopecia totalis/universalis, exceeded that of normal scalp.

Treatment denoted: oral pan-JAK inhibitor, 5-10 mg twice daily. The germline V gene has CDR1 GTSNPN and CDR2 SVGIG (reference sequence). This CDR3 spans 13 amino acids. V was pared by 0 bases and J by 5 bases, with 10 bases between. V and J are TRBV30 and TRBJ1-1; D might be TRBD1 (5 bases). Specimen: CD4+ T cells sorted from blood, collected at roughly week 55, from a patient treated with tofacitinib. The receptor's source is a human donor with alopecia areata. The CDR3 loop reads CAWSVLRGTEAFF. The CDR3, as DNA: TGTGCCTGGAGTGTTTTGAGGGGAACTGAAGCTTTCTTT.